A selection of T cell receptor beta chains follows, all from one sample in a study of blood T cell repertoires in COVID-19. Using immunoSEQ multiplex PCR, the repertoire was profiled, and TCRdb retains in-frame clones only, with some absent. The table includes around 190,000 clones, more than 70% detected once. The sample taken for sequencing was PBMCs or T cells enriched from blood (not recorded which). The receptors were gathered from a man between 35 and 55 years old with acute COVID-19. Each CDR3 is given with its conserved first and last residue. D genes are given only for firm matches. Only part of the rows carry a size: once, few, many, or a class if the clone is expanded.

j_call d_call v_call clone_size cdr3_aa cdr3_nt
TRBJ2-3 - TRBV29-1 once CTIRGLAGISDTQYF TGCACCATTAGAGGTCTAGCTGGTATTTCGGATACGCAGTATTTT
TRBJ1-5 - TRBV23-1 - CASSQGEDFNQPQHF TGCGCCAGCAGTCAAGGTGAGGATTTCAATCAGCCCCAGCATTTT
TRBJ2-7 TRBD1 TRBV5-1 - CASSFWGTGAYEQYF TGCGCCAGCAGCTTCTGGGGGACAGGGGCCTACGAGCAGTACTTC
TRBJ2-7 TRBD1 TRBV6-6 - CASSPQTLTGQGAILKYF TGTGCCAGCAGTCCACAAACCCTTACGGGACAGGGGGCGATATTGAAGTACTTC
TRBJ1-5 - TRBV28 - CASSFGGESQPQHF TGTGCCAGCAGTTTTGGGGGCGAGAGCCAGCCCCAGCATTTT
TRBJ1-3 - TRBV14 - CASSPHAVDTIYF TGTGCCAGCAGCCCCCACGCGGTTGACACCATATATTTT
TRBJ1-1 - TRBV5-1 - CASSLSMNTEAFF TGCGCCAGCAGCTTGTCAATGAACACTGAAGCTTTCTTT
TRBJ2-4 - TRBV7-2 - CASSLSFRHQNIQYF TGTGCCAGCAGCTTAAGCTTTAGACATCAAAACATTCAGTACTTC
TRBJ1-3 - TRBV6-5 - CASSTDWDNGNTIYF TGTGCCAGCAGCACGGACTGGGATAATGGAAACACCATATATTTT
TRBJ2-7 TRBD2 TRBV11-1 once CASRGLAFHEQYF TGTGCCAGCAGGGGACTAGCCTTCCACGAGCAGTACTTC
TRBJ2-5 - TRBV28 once CASSLNRGGLETQYF TGTGCCAGCAGTCTAAACAGGGGGGGTCTGGAGACCCAGTACTTC
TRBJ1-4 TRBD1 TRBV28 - CASSLTGEPEKLFF TGTGCCAGCAGTCTCACAGGGGAACCTGAAAAACTGTTTTTT
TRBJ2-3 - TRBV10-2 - CASSDSRGTTDTQYF TGCGCCAGCAGTGATTCACGGGGAACCACAGATACGCAGTATTTT
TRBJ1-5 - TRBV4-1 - CASSQHGTPLGVQPQHF TGCGCCAGCAGCCAACACGGAACCCCCCTCGGAGTTCAGCCCCAGCATTTT
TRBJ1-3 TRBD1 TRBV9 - CASSVGGQSGNTIYF TGTGCCAGCAGCGTAGGGGGACAGTCAGGAAACACCATATATTTT
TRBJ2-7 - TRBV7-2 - CASSLSGVAAYEQYF TGTGCCAGCAGCTTATCAGGAGTAGCGGCTTACGAGCAGTACTTC
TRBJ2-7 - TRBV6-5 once CASSTIRGGSGEQYF TGTGCCAGCAGTACAATCAGGGGAGGGTCGGGCGAGCAGTACTTC
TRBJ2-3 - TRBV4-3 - CASSRFVSLGSTDTQYF TGCGCCAGCAGCCGATTCGTGTCACTCGGGAGTACAGATACGCAGTATTTT
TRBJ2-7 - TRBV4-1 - CASSQDGGLRDEQYF TGCGCCAGCAGCCAAGATGGGGGCCTTAGAGACGAGCAGTACTTC
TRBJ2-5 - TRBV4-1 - CASSRTQETQYF TGCGCCAGCAGCCGTACCCAGGAGACCCAGTACTTC
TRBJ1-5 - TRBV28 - CASTPRQSQPQHF TGTGCCAGCACCCCCCGACAGAGTCAGCCCCAGCATTTT
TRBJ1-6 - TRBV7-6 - CASSFLEDSDSPLHF TGTGCCAGCAGCTTTTTAGAGGACAGCGATTCACCCCTCCACTTT
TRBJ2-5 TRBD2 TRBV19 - CASSIDPPSGALETQYF TGTGCCAGTAGTATAGACCCCCCTAGCGGGGCCTTGGAGACCCAGTACTTC
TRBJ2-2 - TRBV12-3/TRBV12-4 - CASRWGDTGELFF TGTGCCAGCCGGTGGGGGGACACCGGGGAGCTGTTTTTT
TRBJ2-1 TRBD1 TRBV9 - CASSVDRGWREQFF TGTGCCAGCAGCGTAGACAGGGGTTGGAGAGAGCAGTTCTTC
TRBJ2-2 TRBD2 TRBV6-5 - CASKAGWGTGELFF TGTGCCAGCAAAGCGGGATGGGGCACCGGGGAGCTGTTTTTT
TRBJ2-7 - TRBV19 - CASSIEAAYEQYF TGTGCCAGTAGTATAGAAGCCGCATACGAGCAGTACTTC
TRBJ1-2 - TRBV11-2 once CASSPAGEANYGYTF TGTGCCAGCAGCCCTGCGGGGGAGGCGAACTATGGCTACACCTTC
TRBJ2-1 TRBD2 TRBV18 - CASSPTTSGSMNEQFF TGTGCCAGCTCACCTACGACTAGCGGGAGTATGAATGAGCAGTTCTTC
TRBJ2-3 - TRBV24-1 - CATSDITGSVADTQYF TGTGCCACCAGTGACATAACAGGGTCCGTCGCAGATACGCAGTATTTT
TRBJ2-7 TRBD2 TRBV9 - CASSAGLTSGEQYF TGTGCCAGCAGCGCGGGACTAACCTCGGGCGAGCAGTACTTC
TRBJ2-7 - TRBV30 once CAWDRNPYEQYF TGTGCCTGGGACAGGAACCCCTACGAGCAGTACTTC
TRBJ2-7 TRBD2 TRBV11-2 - CASSLGTSGNYYEQYF TGTGCCAGCAGCTTAGGGACTAGCGGGAACTACTACGAGCAGTACTTC
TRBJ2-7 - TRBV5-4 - CASSLEDKAYEQYF TGTGCCAGCAGCTTGGAAGACAAGGCCTACGAGCAGTACTTC
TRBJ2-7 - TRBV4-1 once CASSQVGDNSYEQYF TGCGCCAGCAGCCAAGTGGGGGACAACTCCTACGAGCAGTACTTC
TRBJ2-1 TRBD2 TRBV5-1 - CASRFSGTPPNEQFF TGCGCCAGCAGGTTTAGCGGGACTCCACCCAATGAGCAGTTCTTC
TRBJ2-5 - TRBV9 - CASSVGRAIQETQYF TGTGCCAGCAGCGTCGGCAGGGCGATCCAAGAGACCCAGTACTTC
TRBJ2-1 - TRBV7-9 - CASSYRVSDKLLQFF TGTGCCAGCAGCTATCGGGTATCAGATAAGTTATTGCAGTTCTTC
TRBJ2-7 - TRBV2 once CASSVHSYEQYF TGTGCCAGCAGTGTTCACTCCTACGAGCAGTACTTC
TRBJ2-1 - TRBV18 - CASSPRQERKPNEQFF TGTGCCAGCTCACCCCGCCAGGAGCGGAAACCCAATGAGCAGTTCTTC
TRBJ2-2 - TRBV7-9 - CASSLGQGNTGELFF TGTGCCAGCAGCTTAGGGCAGGGAAACACCGGGGAGCTGTTTTTT
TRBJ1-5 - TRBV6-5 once CASSQIQGQPQHF TGTGCCAGCAGCCAAATACAGGGACAGCCCCAGCATTTT
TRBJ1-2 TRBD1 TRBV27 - CAGVTRDRVHSGYTF TGTGCCGGCGTGACCCGGGACAGGGTTCACTCTGGCTACACCTTC
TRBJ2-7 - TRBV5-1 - CASSLEGDYSYEQYF TGCGCCAGCAGCTTGGAGGGGGACTACTCCTACGAGCAGTACTTC
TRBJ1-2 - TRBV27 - CASSLSTNGPFGYTF TGTGCCAGCAGTTTATCAACAAATGGGCCCTTTGGCTACACCTTC
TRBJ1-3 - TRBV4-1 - CASSQDVGSGNTIYF TGCGCCAGCAGCCAAGATGTCGGCTCTGGAAACACCATATATTTT